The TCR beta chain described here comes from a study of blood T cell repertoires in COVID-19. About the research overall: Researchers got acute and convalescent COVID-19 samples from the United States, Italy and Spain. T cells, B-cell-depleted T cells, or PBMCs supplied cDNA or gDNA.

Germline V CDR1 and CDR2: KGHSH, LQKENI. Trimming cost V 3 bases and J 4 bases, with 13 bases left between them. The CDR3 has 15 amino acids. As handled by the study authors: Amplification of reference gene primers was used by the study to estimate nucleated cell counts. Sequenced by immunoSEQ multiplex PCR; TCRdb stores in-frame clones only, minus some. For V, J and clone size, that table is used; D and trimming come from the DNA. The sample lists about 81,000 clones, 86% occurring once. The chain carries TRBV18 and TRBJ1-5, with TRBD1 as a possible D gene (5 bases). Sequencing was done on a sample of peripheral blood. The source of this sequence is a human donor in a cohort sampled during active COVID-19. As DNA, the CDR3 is TGTGCCAGCTCACCCCGCGGGGCTAGGAATCAGCCCCAGCATTTT. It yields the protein CASSPRGARNQPQHF.